This T cell receptor beta chain was observed in a study of blood T cell repertoires in COVID-19. Whole-study context: Acute and convalescent COVID-19 specimens originated in the United States, Italy and Spain. T cells, B-cell-depleted T cells, or PBMCs provided the cDNA or gDNA that served as material.

A Seattle source enrolled patients during active infection and followed them longitudinally. There are 17 residues in the CDR3. V gave up 3 bases and J gave up 2 bases; unmatched junction bases: 13. Germline V CDR1 and CDR2: SGHNT, YYREEE (reference sequence). As processed by the authors: Cell counts per sample came from amplifying reference gene primers. The repertoire was sequenced with immunoSEQ multiplex PCR; TCRdb's copy has only in-frame clones and lacks some. V and J calls and clone size are given by that table; D and trimming were obtained from the DNA. Of a few hundred thousand clones detected, roughly nine tenths appear once; the ten largest clones hold 1.5% to 2%. This clone has only one observation.

The sequence was collected from a woman in her 30s with COVID-19, enrolled during active disease. The chain employs TRBV5-4 and TRBJ2-5, with 7 bases lining up with TRBD1. The specimen was peripheral blood. Here the CDR3 reads CASSSAGAGGGQETQYF. The CDR3 DNA sequence: TGTGCCAGCAGCTCTGCCGGGGCAGGGGGTGGACAAGAGACCCAGTACTTC.